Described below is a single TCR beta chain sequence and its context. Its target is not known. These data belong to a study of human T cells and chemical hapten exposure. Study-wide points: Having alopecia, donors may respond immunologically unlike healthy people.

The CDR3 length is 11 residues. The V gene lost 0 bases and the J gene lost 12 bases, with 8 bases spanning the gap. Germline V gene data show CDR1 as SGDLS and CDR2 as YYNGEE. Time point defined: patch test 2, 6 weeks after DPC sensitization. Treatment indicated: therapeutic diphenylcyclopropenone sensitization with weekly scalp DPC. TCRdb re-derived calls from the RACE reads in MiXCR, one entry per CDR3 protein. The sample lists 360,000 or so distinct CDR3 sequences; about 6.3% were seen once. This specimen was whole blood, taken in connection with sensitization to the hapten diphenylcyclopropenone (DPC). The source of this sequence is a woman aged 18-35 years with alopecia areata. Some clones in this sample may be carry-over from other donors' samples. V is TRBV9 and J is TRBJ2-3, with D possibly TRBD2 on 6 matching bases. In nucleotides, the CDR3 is TGTGCCAGCAGCGTAGATGGACTACAGTATTTT. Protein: CASSVDGLQYF.